The next 19 T cell receptor beta chains were all read from a single sample in a study of T-cell memory formation after mild COVID-19 (dated by TCRdb to 2020 to 2023). Libraries were prepared through 5' RACE. The sequencer was an Illumina NovaSeq 6000. TCRdb ran its own pipeline on the public reads, namely fastp trimming at Q25 and MiXCR clone calling, and kept in-frame beta chains. Each record represents a unique CDR3 protein, reported with the most common genes and DNA among its rows. The sample includes fewer than 350,000 distinct CDR3 sequences, with around 17% observed a single time. Clones ranked in the top ten supply under 25% of the sample. The sample comprised PBMCs or a T cell subset sorted from them (not recorded which). The receptors derive from a man in his late teens or twenties who had mild COVID-19 (a few samples of this study predate the infection). The sample titles of this study are shuffled in the database, so cell type and time point are left out; the donor was told from shared clones.

This chain connects TRBV5-1 to TRBJ2-5; TRBD2 aligns across 8 bases. The germline V gene encodes CDR1 SGHRS and CDR2 YFSETQ. This CDR3 has 16 residues. V shed 4 bases and J 5 bases; nucleotides not matched to a gene: 13. The CDR3 protein is CASSPGRGGLGETQYF. Here the CDR3 DNA reads TGCGCCAGCAGCCCCGGCCGCGGGGGGCTGGGGGAGACCCAGTACTTC.

This chain links TRBV9 with TRBJ1-2; TRBD1 matches at 8 bases. Germline V CDR1 and CDR2: SGDLS, YYNGEE. This CDR3 contains 15 residues. V shed 0 bases and J 4 bases; nucleotides not matched to a gene: 5. The CDR3 DNA reads TGTGCCAGCAGCGTAGAGGCAGGGGGCGTCTATGGCTACACCTTC. The encoded protein is CASSVEAGGVYGYTF.

The chain has TRBV27 and TRBJ1-1, with 11 positions matching TRBD1. V dropped 7 bases and J dropped 6; count of bases not matched to a gene: 19. The CDR3 totals 18 residues. The germline gives CDR1 MNHEY, CDR2 SMNVEV (reference sequence). The CDR3 sequence: CASTRGTGGIGINPEAFF. In DNA, the CDR3 is TGTGCCAGCACCCGCGGGACAGGGGGGATAGGGATTAACCCTGAAGCTTTCTTT.

This clonotype was counted many times. The rearrangement joins TRBV18 to TRBJ2-3; 8 bases line up with TRBD1. The germline V gene encodes CDR1 KGHSH and CDR2 LQKENI. The CDR3 sequence is 15 residues long. After removal of 5 bases from V and 3 bases from J, the junction contained 7 bases not matched to a gene. DNA for the CDR3: TGTGCCAGCTCAACCCAGGGGGCGAGTACAGATACGCAGTATTTT. Its protein product is CASSTQGASTDTQYF.

This rearrangement joins TRBV7-9 to TRBJ2-1; D may be TRBD2 (6 bases). The CDR3 covers 14 residues. The ends were cut back, 11 bases at V and 5 bases at J, with 19 bases in the middle. Germline V gene sequence: CDR1 SEHNR, CDR2 FQNEAQ (reference sequence). CDR3 in amino acids: CACWGRESNNEQFF. The CDR3 DNA reads as TGTGCCTGCTGGGGACGGGAGTCTAACAATGAGCAGTTCTTC.

This clonotype was detected only a few times. The rearrangement joins TRBV20-1 to TRBJ2-6; no clear D. This CDR3 region has 16 residues. Per the germline V gene, CDR1 is DFQATT and CDR2 is SNEGSKA (reference sequence). Trimming pared 2 bases from V and 0 bases from J, leaving 11 bases between. CDR3 DNA sequence: TGCAGTGCTAGATTCTCGCAGGCCTCTGGGGCCAACGTCCTGACTTTC. This codes for CSARFSQASGANVLTF.

The rearrangement links TRBV5-1 to TRBJ1-1; D not certain. Germline loops: CDR1 SGHRS, CDR2 YFSETQ. The CDR3 runs 15 residues. The germline V and J ends were trimmed by 4 bases and 1 base, with 14 bases remaining between them. This CDR3 is CASSQTRLGNTEAFF. CDR3 in DNA: TGCGCCAGCAGCCAAACCAGGCTGGGGAACACTGAAGCTTTCTTT.

This clonotype was observed at least ten times. The chain uses TRBV7-2 and TRBJ2-2; D gene unclear. Germline V CDR1 and CDR2: SGHTA, FQGNSA. The germline V and J ends were trimmed by 1 base and 2 bases, with 8 bases remaining between them. This CDR3 spans 15 amino acids. CDR3 DNA: TGTGCCAGCAGCTTAGGAGCGTCCAACACCGGGGAGCTGTTTTTT. It yields the protein CASSLGASNTGELFF.

This chain connects TRBV24-1 to TRBJ2-2; D gene ambiguous. The CDR3 covers 13 residues. V was cut by 5 bases and J by 3 bases, with 6 bases left in between. Germline lookup yields CDR1 KGHDR and CDR2 SFDVKD. The CDR3: CATSVGHTGELFF. The DNA for the CDR3 is TGTGCCACCAGTGTCGGGCACACCGGGGAGCTGTTTTTT.

Only a few counts were recorded for this clonotype. V is TRBV5-6 and J is TRBJ2-6; 10 nucleotides line up with TRBD2. This CDR3 contains 18 residues. The trim removed 4 bases at V and 0 bases at J, leaving 7 bases unmatched. Germline loops: CDR1 SGHDT, CDR2 YYEEEE. The CDR3 coding sequence is TGTGCCAGCAGCCCTCTAGCGGGGGCGCTCTCTGGGGCCAACGTCCTGACTTTC. Protein product: CASSPLAGALSGANVLTF.

This clonotype has a count of ten or more. J is TRBJ2-7 and V is TRBV2; D gene ambiguous. Germline CDR1 reads SNHLY; CDR2 reads FYNNEI. The CDR3 sequence is 13 residues long. Trimming removed 3 bases at V and 5 bases at J, with 11 bases between. The CDR3 sequence is CASSEFPRDEQYV. CDR3 sequence (DNA): TGTGCCAGCAGTGAGTTCCCCCGGGACGAGCAGTACGTC.

V is TRBV5-1 and J is TRBJ2-3; D remains unclear. Germline CDR1 SGHRS, CDR2 YFSETQ. The V and J ends lost 6 bases and 5 bases respectively, with 13 bases between them. The CDR3 extends over 13 amino acids. The CDR3 loop is CASMAGVGDTQYF. CDR3 coding DNA: TGCGCCAGCATGGCCGGCGTCGGAGATACGCAGTATTTT.

This clonotype was counted a few times. V usage is TRBV20-1 and J usage is TRBJ1-6; D perhaps matches TRBD1 (5 bases). This CDR3 is 14 amino acids long. V gave up 5 bases and J gave up 9 bases, with 17 bases separating them. CDR1 DFQATT and CDR2 SNEGSKA come from the germline V gene (reference sequence). This CDR3 is CSASDKTVASPLHF. As DNA, the CDR3 is TGCAGTGCTTCCGACAAGACAGTGGCTTCACCCCTCCACTTT.

The sample holds a few counts of this clonotype. This rearrangement joins TRBV4-1 to TRBJ2-1; D unclear. The CDR3 loop spans 14 amino acids. CDR1 MGHRA and CDR2 YSYEKL come from the germline V gene. V lost 1 base and J lost 8, with 12 bases in between. The CDR3 here is CASSQGISIDEQFF. The CDR3 DNA is TGCGCCAGCAGCCAAGGTATAAGTATCGATGAGCAGTTCTTC.

The chain uses TRBV4-3 and TRBJ1-1; the match to TRBD1 covers 10 bases. The germline CDR1 and CDR2 sequences are LGHNA and YSLEER. The junction had 6 bases not matched to a gene; V was cut back by 3 bases and J by 5 bases. The CDR3 has 15 residues. For the CDR3, the DNA is TGCGCCAGCAGCCAGGGACAGGGGTCTTTAACTGAAGCTTTCTTT. It is translated as CASSQGQGSLTEAFF.

This chain links TRBV7-9 with TRBJ2-5; TRBD2 matches 7 bases. The germline CDR1 and CDR2 sequences are SEHNR and FQNEAQ (reference sequence). J lost 4 bases, V lost 1 base, and 9 bases had no gene match. The CDR3 covers 16 residues. The CDR3 loop reads CASSLGPAGSRETQYF. CDR3 sequence (DNA): TGTGCCAGCAGCTTAGGGCCAGCGGGGAGTCGAGAGACCCAGTACTTC.

This clonotype has just a few counts. The chain couples TRBV5-1 to TRBJ2-2; D not resolved. The V end lost 0 bases, the J end lost 6 bases, and 9 bases lay between the germline ends. The CDR3 totals 14 residues. CDR1 and CDR2 from the germline V gene are SGHRS and YFSETQ. CDR3 in amino acids: CASSLGRTPGELFF. The CDR3 DNA reads as TGCGCCAGCAGCTTGGGGCGTACCCCCGGGGAGCTGTTTTTT.

CDR3 residues: CSAGAEVLETQYF. The CDR3 nucleotides read TGCAGTGCCGGGGCCGAAGTGCTGGAGACCCAGTACTTC. This sequence joins TRBV20-1 and TRBJ2-5; D may correspond to TRBD1 or TRBD2 (5 bases each). The CDR3 has 13 residues. Between the trimmed V and J ends, which lost 6 bases and 5 bases, there was a span of 16 bases. The V gene's germline CDR1 is DFQATT and CDR2 SNEGSKA (reference sequence).

The chain combines TRBV7-9 with TRBJ2-1; unclear D gene. Between the trimmed V and J ends, which lost 3 bases and 6 bases, there was a span of 9 bases. This CDR3 is built from 13 residues. CDR1 SEHNR and CDR2 FQNEAQ come from the germline V gene (reference sequence). In DNA, the CDR3 is TGTGCCAGCAGCTTGCTCCGCCCCAATGAGCAGTTCTTC. Its translation: CASSLLRPNEQFF.